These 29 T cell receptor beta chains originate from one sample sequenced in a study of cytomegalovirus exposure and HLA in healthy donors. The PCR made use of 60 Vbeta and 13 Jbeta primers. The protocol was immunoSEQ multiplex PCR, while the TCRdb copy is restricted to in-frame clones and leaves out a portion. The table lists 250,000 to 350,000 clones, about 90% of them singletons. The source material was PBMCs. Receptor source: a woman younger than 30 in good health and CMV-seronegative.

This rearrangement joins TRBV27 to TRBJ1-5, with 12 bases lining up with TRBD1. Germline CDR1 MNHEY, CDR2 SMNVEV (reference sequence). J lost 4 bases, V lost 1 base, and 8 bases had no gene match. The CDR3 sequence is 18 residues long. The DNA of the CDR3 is TGTGCCAGCAGTTTATTTTTCCCGGGACAGGGGGCTAATCAGCCCCAGCATTTT. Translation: CASSLFFPGQGANQPQHF.

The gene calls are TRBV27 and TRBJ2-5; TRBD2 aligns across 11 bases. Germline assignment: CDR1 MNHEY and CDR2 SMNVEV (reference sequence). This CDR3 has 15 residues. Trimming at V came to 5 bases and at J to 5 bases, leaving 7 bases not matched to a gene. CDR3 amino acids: CASSPWTSGQETQYF. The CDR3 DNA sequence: TGTGCCAGCAGTCCCTGGACTAGCGGGCAGGAGACCCAGTACTTC.

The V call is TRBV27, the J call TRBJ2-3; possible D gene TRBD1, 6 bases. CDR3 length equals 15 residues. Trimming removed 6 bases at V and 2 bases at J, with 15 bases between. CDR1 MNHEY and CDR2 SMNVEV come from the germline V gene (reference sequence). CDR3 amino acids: CASRQTRGPTDTQYF. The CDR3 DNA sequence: TGTGCCAGCAGACAGACCAGGGGACCCACAGATACGCAGTATTTT.

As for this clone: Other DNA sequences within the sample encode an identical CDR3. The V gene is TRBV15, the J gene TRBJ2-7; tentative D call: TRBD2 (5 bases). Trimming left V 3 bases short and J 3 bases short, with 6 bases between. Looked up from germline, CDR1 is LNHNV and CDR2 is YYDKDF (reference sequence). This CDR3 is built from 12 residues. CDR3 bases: TGTGCCACCAGCAGTCGGGGCTACGAGCAGTACTTC. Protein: CATSSRGYEQYF.

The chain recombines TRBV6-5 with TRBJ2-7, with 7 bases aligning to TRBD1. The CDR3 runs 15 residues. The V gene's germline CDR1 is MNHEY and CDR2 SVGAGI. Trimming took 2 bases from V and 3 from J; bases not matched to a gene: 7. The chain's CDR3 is CASSYPDRVGYEQYF. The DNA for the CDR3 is TGTGCCAGCAGTTACCCTGACAGGGTCGGCTACGAGCAGTACTTC.

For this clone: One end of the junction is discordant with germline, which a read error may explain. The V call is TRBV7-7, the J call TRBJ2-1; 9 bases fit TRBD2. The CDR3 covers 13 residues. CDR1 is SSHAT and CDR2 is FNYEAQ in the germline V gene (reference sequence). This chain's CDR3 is CASSLERGDRMFF. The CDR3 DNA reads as TGTGCTAGCAGCTTGGAGCGGGGGGATCGAATGTTCTTC. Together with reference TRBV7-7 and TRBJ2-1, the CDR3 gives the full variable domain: GAGVSQSPRYKVTKRGQDVTLRCDPISSHATLYWYQQALGQGPEFLTYFNYEAQPDKSGLPSDRFSAERPEGSISTLTIQRTEQRDSAMYRCASSLERGDRMFFGPGTRLTVL.

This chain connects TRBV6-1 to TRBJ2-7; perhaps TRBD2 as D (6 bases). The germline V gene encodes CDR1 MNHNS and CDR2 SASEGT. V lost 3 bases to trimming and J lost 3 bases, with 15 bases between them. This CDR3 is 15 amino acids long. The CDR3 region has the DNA TGTGCCAGCAGTGAGGAGGGTTCGATCATCTACGAGCAGTACTTC. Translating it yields CASSEEGSIIYEQYF.

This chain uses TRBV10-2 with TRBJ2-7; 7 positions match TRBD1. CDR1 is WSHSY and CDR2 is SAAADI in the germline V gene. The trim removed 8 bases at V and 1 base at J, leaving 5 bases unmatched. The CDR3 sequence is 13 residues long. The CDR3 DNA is TGCGCCAGCGCCAGGGACAGTTCCTACGAGCAGTACTTC. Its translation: CASARDSSYEQYF.

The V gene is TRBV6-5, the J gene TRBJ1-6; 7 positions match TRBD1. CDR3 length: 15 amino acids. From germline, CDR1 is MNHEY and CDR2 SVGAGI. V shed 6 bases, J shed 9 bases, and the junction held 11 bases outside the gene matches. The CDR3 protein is CASSPAGTVASPLHF. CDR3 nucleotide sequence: TGTGCCAGCAGCCCCGCCGGGACAGTAGCTTCACCCCTCCACTTT.

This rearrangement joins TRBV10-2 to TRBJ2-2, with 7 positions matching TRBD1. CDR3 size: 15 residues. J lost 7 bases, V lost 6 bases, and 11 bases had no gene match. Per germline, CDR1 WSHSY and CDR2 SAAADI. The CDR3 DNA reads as TGCGCCAGCAGAAGAACAGGGGTGATCGGCGGGGAGCTGTTTTTT. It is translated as CASRRTGVIGGELFF.

The CDR3 sequence: CASRDDSHKDEKLFF. DNA for the CDR3: TGTGCCAGCAGGGACGACAGCCATAAGGATGAAAAACTGTTTTTT. The J gene is TRBJ1-4, the V gene TRBV2; D perhaps matches TRBD1 (5 bases). The germline gives CDR1 SNHLY, CDR2 FYNNEI. CDR3 size: 15 residues. Trimming shortened V by 6 bases and J by 6 bases, and 17 bases separated the two germline ends.

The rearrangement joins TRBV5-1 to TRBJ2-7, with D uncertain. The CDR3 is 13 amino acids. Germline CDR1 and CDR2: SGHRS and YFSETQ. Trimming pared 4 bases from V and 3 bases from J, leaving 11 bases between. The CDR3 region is CASSPGYFYEQYF. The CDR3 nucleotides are TGCGCCAGCAGCCCGGGTTACTTCTACGAGCAGTACTTC.

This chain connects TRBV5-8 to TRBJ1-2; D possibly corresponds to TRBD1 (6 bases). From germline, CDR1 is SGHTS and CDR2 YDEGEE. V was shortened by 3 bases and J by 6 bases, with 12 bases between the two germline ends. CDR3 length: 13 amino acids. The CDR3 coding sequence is TGTGCCAGCAGCTACGGACAGAGGGATGGCTACACCTTC. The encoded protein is CASSYGQRDGYTF. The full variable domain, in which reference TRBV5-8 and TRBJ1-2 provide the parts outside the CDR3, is EAGVTQSPTHLIKTRGQQATLRCSPISGHTSVYWYQQALGLGLQFLLWYDEGEERNRGNFPPRFSGRQFPNYSSELNVNALELEDSALYLCASSYGQRDGYTFGSGTRLTVV.

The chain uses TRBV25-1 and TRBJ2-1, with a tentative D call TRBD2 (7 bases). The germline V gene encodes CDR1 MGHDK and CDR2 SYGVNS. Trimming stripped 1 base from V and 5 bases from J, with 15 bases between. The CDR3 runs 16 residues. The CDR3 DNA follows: TGTGCCAGCAGTGAATTTGCGGGGGCAAGCGACAATGAGCAGTTCTTC. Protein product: CASSEFAGASDNEQFF.

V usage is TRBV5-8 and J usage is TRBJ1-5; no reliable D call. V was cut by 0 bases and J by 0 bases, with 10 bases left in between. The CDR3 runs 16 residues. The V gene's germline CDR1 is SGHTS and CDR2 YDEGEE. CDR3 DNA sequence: TGTGCCAGCAGCTTGGCCAGATTATATAGCAATCAGCCCCAGCATTTT. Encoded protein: CASSLARLYSNQPQHF.

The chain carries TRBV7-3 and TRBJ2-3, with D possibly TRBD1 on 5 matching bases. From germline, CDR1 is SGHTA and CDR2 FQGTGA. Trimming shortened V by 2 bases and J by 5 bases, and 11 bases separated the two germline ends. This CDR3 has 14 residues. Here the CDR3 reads CASSLGAQEDTQYF. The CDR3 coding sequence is TGTGCCAGCAGCTTAGGGGCCCAGGAAGATACGCAGTATTTT.

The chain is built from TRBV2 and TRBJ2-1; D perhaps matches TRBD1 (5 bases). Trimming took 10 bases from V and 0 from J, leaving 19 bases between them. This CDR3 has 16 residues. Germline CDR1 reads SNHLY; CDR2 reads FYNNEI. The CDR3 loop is CATSFNTGSSYNEQFF. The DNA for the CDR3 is TGTGCCACCTCATTTAATACAGGTAGCTCCTACAATGAGCAGTTCTTC.

CDR3 residues: CASSLSGQGNNSPLHF. CDR3 bases: TGCGCCAGCAGCTTGTCTGGACAGGGCAATAATTCACCCCTCCACTTT. This chain uses TRBV5-1 with TRBJ1-6; 8 nucleotides match TRBD1. V was pared by 1 base and J by 5 bases, with 5 bases of the junction left unmatched. The CDR3 is 16 residues long. Germline-derived CDR1 and CDR2 are SGHRS and YFSETQ.

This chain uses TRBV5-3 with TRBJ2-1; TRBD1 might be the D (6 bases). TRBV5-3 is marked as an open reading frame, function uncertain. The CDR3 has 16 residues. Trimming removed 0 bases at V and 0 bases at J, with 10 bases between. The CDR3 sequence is CARSLGTGSSYNEQFF. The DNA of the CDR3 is TGTGCCAGAAGCTTGGGTACAGGGAGCTCCTACAATGAGCAGTTCTTC.

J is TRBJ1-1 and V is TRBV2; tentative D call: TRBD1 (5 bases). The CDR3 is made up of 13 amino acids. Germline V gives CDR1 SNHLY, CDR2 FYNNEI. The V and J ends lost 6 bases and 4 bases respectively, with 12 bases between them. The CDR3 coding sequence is TGTGCCAGCAGGAGGGAGGGGATCACTGAAGCTTTCTTT. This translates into CASRREGITEAFF. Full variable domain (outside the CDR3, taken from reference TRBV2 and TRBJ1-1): EPEVTQTPSHQVTQMGQEVILRCVPISNHLYFYWYRQILGQKVEFLVSFYNNEISEKSEIFDDQFSVERPDGSNFTLKIRSTKLEDSAMYFCASRREGITEAFFGQGTRLTVV.

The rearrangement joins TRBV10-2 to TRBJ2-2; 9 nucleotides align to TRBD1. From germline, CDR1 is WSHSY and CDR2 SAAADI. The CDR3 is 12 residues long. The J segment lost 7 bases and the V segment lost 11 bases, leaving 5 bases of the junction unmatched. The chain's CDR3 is CAGWTGDGELFF. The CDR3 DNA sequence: TGCGCCGGATGGACAGGGGACGGGGAGCTGTTTTTT.

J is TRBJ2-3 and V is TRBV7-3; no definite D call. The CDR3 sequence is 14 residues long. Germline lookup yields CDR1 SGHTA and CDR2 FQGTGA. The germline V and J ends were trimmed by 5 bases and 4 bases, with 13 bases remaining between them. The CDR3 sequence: CASSPTGGPDTQYF. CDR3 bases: TGTGCCAGCAGCCCAACCGGCGGCCCAGATACGCAGTATTTT.

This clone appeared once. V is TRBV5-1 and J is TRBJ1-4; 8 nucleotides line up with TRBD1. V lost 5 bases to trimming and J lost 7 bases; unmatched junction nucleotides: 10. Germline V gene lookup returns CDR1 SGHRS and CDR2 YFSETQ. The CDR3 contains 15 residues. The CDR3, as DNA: TGCGCCAGCAGACCAGATCAGGGGGCGCGTGAAAAACTGTTTTTT. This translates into CASRPDQGAREKLFF.

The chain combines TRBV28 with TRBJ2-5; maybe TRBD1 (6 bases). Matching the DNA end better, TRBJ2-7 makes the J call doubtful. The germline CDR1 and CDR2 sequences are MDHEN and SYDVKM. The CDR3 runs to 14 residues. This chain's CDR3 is CASRTGNLLDEQYF. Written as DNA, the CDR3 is TGTGCCAGCAGGACAGGTAATCTTCTGGACGAGCAGTACTTC.

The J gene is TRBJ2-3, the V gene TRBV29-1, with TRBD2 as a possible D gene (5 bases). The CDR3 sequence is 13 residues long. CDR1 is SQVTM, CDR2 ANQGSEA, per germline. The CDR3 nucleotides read TGCAGTGGGAAGAGGGCTAGCACAGATACGCAGTATTTT. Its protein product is CSGKRASTDTQYF.

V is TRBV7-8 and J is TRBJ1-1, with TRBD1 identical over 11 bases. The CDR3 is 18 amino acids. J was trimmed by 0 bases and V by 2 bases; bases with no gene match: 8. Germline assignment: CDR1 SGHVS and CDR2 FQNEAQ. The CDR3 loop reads CASSLPLRTGGVNTEAFF. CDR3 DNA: TGTGCCAGCAGCTTACCCTTGAGGACAGGGGGCGTGAACACTGAAGCTTTCTTT. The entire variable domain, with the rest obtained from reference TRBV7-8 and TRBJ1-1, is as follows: GAGVSQSPRYKVAKRGQDVALRCDPISGHVSLFWYQQALGQGPEFLTYFQNEAQLDKSGLPSDRFFAERPEGSVSTLKIQRTQQEDSAVYLCASSLPLRTGGVNTEAFFGQGTRLTVV.

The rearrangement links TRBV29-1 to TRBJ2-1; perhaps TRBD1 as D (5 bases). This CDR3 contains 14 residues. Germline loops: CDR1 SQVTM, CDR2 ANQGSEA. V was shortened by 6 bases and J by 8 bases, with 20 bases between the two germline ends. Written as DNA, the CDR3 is TGCAGCGTCCTCAGGGTCCCGGGTGTAGATGAGCAGTTCTTC. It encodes CSVLRVPGVDEQFF.

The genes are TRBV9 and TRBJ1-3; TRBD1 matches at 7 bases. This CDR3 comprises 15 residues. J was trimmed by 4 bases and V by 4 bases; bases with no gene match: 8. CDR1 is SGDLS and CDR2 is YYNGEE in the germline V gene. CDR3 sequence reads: CASSNRQGSGNTIYF. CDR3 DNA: TGTGCCAGCAGCAACCGACAGGGATCCGGAAACACCATATATTTT.

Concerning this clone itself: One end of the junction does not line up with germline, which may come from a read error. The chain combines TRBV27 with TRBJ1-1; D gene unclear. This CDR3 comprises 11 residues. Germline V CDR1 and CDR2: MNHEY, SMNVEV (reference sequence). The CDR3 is CASWEGAEASF. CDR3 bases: TGTGCCAGCTGGGAGGGCGCTGAAGCTTCCTTT.